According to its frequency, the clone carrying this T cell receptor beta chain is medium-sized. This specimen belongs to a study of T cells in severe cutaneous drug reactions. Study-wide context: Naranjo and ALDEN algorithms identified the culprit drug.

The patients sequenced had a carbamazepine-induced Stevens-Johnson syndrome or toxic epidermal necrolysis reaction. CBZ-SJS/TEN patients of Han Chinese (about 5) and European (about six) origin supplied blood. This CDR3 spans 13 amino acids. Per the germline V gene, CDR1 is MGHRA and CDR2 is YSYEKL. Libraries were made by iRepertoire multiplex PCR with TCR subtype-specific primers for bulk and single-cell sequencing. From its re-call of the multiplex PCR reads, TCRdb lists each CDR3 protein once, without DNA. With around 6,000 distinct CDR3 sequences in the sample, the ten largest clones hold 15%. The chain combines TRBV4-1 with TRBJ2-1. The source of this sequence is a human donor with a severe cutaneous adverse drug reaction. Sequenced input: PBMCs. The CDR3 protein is CASSQGSGNEQFF.